This TCR beta chain was observed in a study of shared clonotypes between healthy human individuals (dated by TCRdb to 2020 to 2021). About the investigation overall: Two women and three men aged 18 to 49 years were included in the cohort. For each donor, CD4 naive and CD4 memory were each run on three plates, CD8 naive on two plates, and CD8 memory on one plate. Blood TCR repertoires of about 5 healthy adults were deeply sequenced to estimate repertoire size and the extent of clonotype sharing between individuals. To increase sequencing depth and limit assay-specific biases, TCR repertoire library preparation and sequencing were carried out by different laboratories using diverse techniques. Each donor's leukapheresis produced roughly between about 0.9 and 9.5 billion PBMCs.

General findings and caveats noted by the study authors: Only blood was sampled, and tissue TCR repertoires likely differ from those in blood. Based on pairwise subsampling, the degree of clonotype sharing among donors was expected to be affected by sequencing depth. Incomplete sequencing was indicated by rarefaction of sorted-subset datasets, despite the large sequencing depth. About 4.5% of naive CD4, roughly 3.5% of naive CD8, 2.3% of memory CD4, and 0.35% to 0.5% of memory CD8 clonotypes were shared across a handful of donors. The genetic and exposure-history diversity represented was limited by the small number of donors. Naive subsets generally had larger estimated clonotype richness than memory subsets did. Compared with non-shared clonotypes, the clonotypes found in all four sorted-subset donors had higher generation probabilities.

Notes on this clone: The antigen it binds to is not known. Nothing much larger sits one base from this clone, and base qualities are not available.

From the cysteine up to the phenylalanine, the CDR3 has a length of 19 residues. The read is trimmed to its CDR3 DNA, 57 bases read in frame from base 1. V is trimmed back by 6 bases and J by 0 bases, and the junction contains 11 bases that no gene match accounts for. Per the germline V gene (reference sequence), LNHNV is the CDR1 and YYDKDF is the CDR2. Using the deep immunoSEQ assay, multiplex PCR amplified TCR CDR3 regions from genomic DNA. For each cell subset, the extracted genomic DNA was distributed evenly across all wells of several immunoSEQ 96-well plates, and each plate served as one replicate. For sorted subsets, around 0.2 ug of genomic DNA, equivalent to some 33,000 T cell genomes, went into each replicate PCR. Purified libraries were measured with a Qubit 3.0 fluorometer, size-checked on a Bioanalyzer 2100, and measured again with the KAPA Library Quantification kit. A separate single-read 150-cycle Illumina NextSeq 550 flow cell was used to sequence each immunoSEQ 96-well plate. The study's own analysis went as follows. Because the immunoSEQ output held only junctional sequences and lacked quality scores, the filtering could not match the filtering applied to full-length reads. Sequences were annotated with PyIR, a Python wrapper for IgBLAST v1.9, using IMGT germline references to assign V/J genes and CDR3. Any read was removed if the V/J assignment was weak (E-value above 1e-6), the CDR3 was missing, or the read contained stop codons, out-of-frame junctions, or ambiguous translated residues. V3J clonotypes were defined by identical inferred V gene, J gene, and CDR3 amino acid sequence. The percentage overlap between two repertoires was calculated by dividing the number of shared unique clonotypes by the size of the smaller repertoire. Richness of each repertoire was evaluated using RTK rarefaction, the Chao1 estimator, and Recon v2.1 estimates of unobserved clonotypes. Generation probabilities were computed with OLGA for all TCRbeta clonotypes obtained by the gDNA method from a few donors. TCRdb re-hosts the immuneACCESS table, in-frame sequences only. Its copies lack some clones; in the studies checked, an unresolved V gene accounts for under half of them, and the cause for the rest is not known. V, J and clone size are taken as reported in that table, and D and trimming were inferred from the DNA itself. The sample records some 2.3 million clones, about 92% of which are singletons. The ten biggest clones cover under 0.45% of the sample.

The donors were healthy, HIV-negative adults who had no recently reported acute infections or vaccinations. Only Caucasian adults living in Nashville, Tennessee, USA were represented among the donors. Magnetic negative selection was used to enrich CD4+ T cells, after which naive cells were positively selected on CD45RA and the negative fraction became the memory subset. Blood was collected by leukapheresis, and PBMCs were isolated by Ficoll-Histopaque density gradient centrifugation and then cryopreserved in liquid nitrogen vapor phase. Analytical flow cytometry was used to check the purity and quantity of every magnetically sorted T cell population. Genomic DNA was isolated from every sorted fraction and measured by UV absorbance on a Nanodrop 2000c.

What was sequenced was naive CD4+ T cells from PBMCs. What the cell subset or site label conveys for this sample: CD45RA+ positively selected. This TCR derives from a man in his late teens or twenties in good health. Some clones in this sample may be carry-over from other donors' samples. The chain is assembled from TRBV15 and TRBJ2-3, and 14 junction bases match TRBD2. The nucleotide sequence reads as follows: TGTGCCACCAGGTCGACTAGCGGGAGGGCAACATCTAGCACAGATACGCAGTATTTT. This codes for CATRSTSGRATSSTDTQYF.